The 30 T cell receptor beta chains given below trace back to one sample, sequenced in a study of T cells after yellow fever vaccination (dated by TCRdb to between 2018 and 2020). The library was made by 5' RACE. The sequencer was an Illumina HiSeq 2500. Using fastp trimming at Q25 and MiXCR clonotype assembly, TCRdb reanalyzed the public sequencing data and kept in-frame beta chains. One record per CDR3 amino acid sequence lists the most common genes and DNA. In all, the sample holds about 350,000 distinct CDR3 sequences, and around 8.1% of those were seen once. Together, the top ten hold 17% of the sample. The label giving this sample's treatment or condition can be read as: live attenuated yellow fever vaccine strain. Material: PBMCs, obtained approximately 40 days after the first yellow fever vaccination. These receptors all stem from a young man who received the YFV17D yellow fever vaccine.

This clonotype came up once. The chain is built from TRBV10-3 and TRBJ1-1; a possible D gene is TRBD1 (5 bases). The CDR3 is 14 amino acids. Germline V lookup: CDR1 ENHRY, CDR2 SYGVKD. The V end lost 2 bases, the J end lost 6 bases, and 13 bases lay between the germline ends. CDR3 nucleotide sequence: TGTGCCATCAGTGAGGTCGGCAGGGAGTCTGAAGCTTTCTTT. It codes for CAISEVGRESEAFF.

This chain links TRBV4-2 with TRBJ2-5; no clear D. CDR1 is LGHNA, CDR2 YNFKEQ, per germline. The germline V and J ends were trimmed by 4 bases and 2 bases, with 14 bases remaining between them. The CDR3 covers 15 residues. The CDR3 sequence: CASSLSTELQETQYF. CDR3 sequence (DNA): TGTGCCAGCAGCCTAAGCACGGAACTTCAAGAGACCCAGTACTTC.

The chain links TRBV20-1 to TRBJ1-1; weak D call: TRBD1 (5 bases). The CDR3 has 15 residues. CDR1 DFQATT and CDR2 SNEGSKA come from the germline V gene (reference sequence). V was clipped by 2 bases and J by 6 bases, with 19 bases between them. Here the CDR3 reads CSARTPNTGVPEAFF. The CDR3 DNA follows: TGCAGTGCTAGAACCCCTAATACAGGAGTTCCTGAAGCTTTCTTT.

This clonotype occurred a few times. The V gene is TRBV6-1, the J gene TRBJ1-5; a weak D match, TRBD1 (6 bases). CDR3 length: 15 amino acids. Germline assignment: CDR1 MNHNS and CDR2 SASEGT. Trimming took off 3 bases at V and 2 bases at J, with 11 bases between the two ends. CDR3 region: CASSDRGLGNQPQHF. In DNA form, the CDR3 reads TGTGCCAGCAGTGACCGGGGGCTGGGCAATCAGCCCCAGCATTTT.

This clonotype was counted only a few times. The chain uses TRBV27 and TRBJ1-6; 10 bases line up with TRBD1. The CDR3 covers 16 residues. CDR1 and CDR2 from the germline V gene are MNHEY and SMNVEV (reference sequence). Germline trimming cut 5 bases from V and 8 bases from J; bases unmatched to any gene: 9. CDR3 region: CASSRRSGTGDSPLHF. For the CDR3, the DNA is TGTGCCAGCAGTCGACGATCCGGGACAGGGGATTCACCCCTCCACTTT.

This clonotype was counted a few times. The chain uses TRBV6-5 and TRBJ2-2; D unclear. V lost 11 bases to trimming and J lost 7 bases, with 11 bases between them. This CDR3 contains 11 residues. Germline loops: CDR1 MNHEY, CDR2 SVGAGI. CDR3 nucleotides: TGTGCCGCCCGCCTTGGCGGGGAGCTGTTTTTT. Translation: CAARLGGELFF.

This clonotype has at least ten counts. The chain joins TRBV3-1 to TRBJ2-3; unclear D gene. Germline V CDR1 and CDR2: LGHDT, YNNKEL (reference sequence). This CDR3 region has 16 residues. V lost 4 bases to trimming and J lost 0 bases, with 14 bases between them. The CDR3, as DNA: TGTGCCAGCAGCCCTACCTGGACGGTGAGCACAGATACGCAGTATTTT. This encodes CASSPTWTVSTDTQYF.

This clonotype turned up a few times. The V and J genes are TRBV29-1 and TRBJ1-1, with D maybe TRBD1 (5 bases). The CDR3 is 13 residues long. V lost 6 bases, J lost 0 bases, and 11 bases lay in between. Germline loops: CDR1 SQVTM, CDR2 ANQGSEA. CDR3 in DNA: TGCAGCGTCCGGGGGGTGATGAACACTGAAGCTTTCTTT. Protein sequence: CSVRGVMNTEAFF.

The sample holds many counts of this clonotype. This chain connects TRBV15 to TRBJ1-4; D not certain. The CDR3 consists of 14 residues. V dropped 3 bases and J dropped 0 bases, with 5 bases sitting between them. Per germline, CDR1 LNHNV and CDR2 YYDKDF (reference sequence). CDR3 in DNA: TGTGCCACCAGCAGGGTTGCAACTAATGAAAAACTGTTTTTT. Protein product: CATSRVATNEKLFF.

There are a few counts of this clonotype. This rearrangement joins TRBV5-1 to TRBJ1-2; maybe TRBD1 (5 bases). CDR3 size: 13 residues. Trimming cost V 0 bases and J 7 bases, with 10 bases left between them. Germline V CDR1 and CDR2: SGHRS, YFSETQ. The CDR3 reads CASSLAPGSGYTF. The CDR3 nucleotides are TGCGCCAGCAGCTTGGCGCCAGGGTCTGGCTACACCTTC.

This clonotype was picked up a small number of times. V and J are TRBV5-1 and TRBJ1-2; D may be TRBD1 (6 bases). The CDR3 sequence is 13 residues long. The V end lost 7 bases, the J end lost 8 bases, and 18 bases lay between the germline ends. The V gene's germline CDR1 is SGHRS and CDR2 YFSETQ. CDR3 sequence reads: CASGFLRGRGYTF. DNA of the CDR3: TGCGCCAGCGGGTTTTTACGGGGGCGCGGCTACACCTTC.

This clonotype was recorded a few times. V is TRBV18 and J is TRBJ2-3; a possible D gene is TRBD1 (6 bases). This CDR3 spans 15 amino acids. V shed 6 bases and J shed 0 bases, with 13 bases lying between them. CDR1 is KGHSH, CDR2 LQKENI, per germline. CDR3 protein: CASSPDRRSTDTQYF. The DNA of the CDR3 is TGTGCCAGCTCTCCAGACAGGAGAAGCACAGATACGCAGTATTTT.

This sequence joins TRBV12-3 or TRBV12-4 and TRBJ1-1; D is perhaps TRBD1 (5 bases). V lost 4 bases, J lost 3 bases, and 9 bases lay in between. The CDR3 spans 13 residues. The DNA for the CDR3 is TGTGCCAGCAGTTCCAGGGTGGACACTGAAGCTTTCTTT. Protein sequence: CASSSRVDTEAFF.

The sample holds a few counts of this clonotype. The V call is TRBV5-1, the J call TRBJ2-3, with a weak D call TRBD2 (7 bases). V lost 5 bases and J 5 bases, leaving 24 bases between the germline ends. CDR1 is SGHRS, CDR2 YFSETQ, per germline. The CDR3 consists of 17 residues. The CDR3 protein is CASSLEGLGGRGDTQYF. The CDR3 nucleotides read TGCGCCAGCAGTCTGGAGGGTCTGGGGGGGCGAGGAGATACGCAGTATTTT.

The V gene is TRBV29-1, the J gene TRBJ2-7; no definite D call. Germline-derived CDR1 and CDR2 are SQVTM and ANQGSEA. CDR3 size: 13 residues. V lost 4 bases and J lost 6, with 16 bases in between. For the CDR3, the DNA is TGCAGCGTTGGCGGCAGGTGGCTCTCCGAGCAGTACTTC. Amino acids: CSVGGRWLSEQYF.

This chain uses TRBV4-2 with TRBJ2-3; D unresolved. The V and J ends lost 3 bases and 0 bases respectively, with 10 bases between them. In germline, CDR1 is LGHNA, CDR2 YNFKEQ. This CDR3 has 15 amino acids. Written as DNA, the CDR3 is TGTGCCAGCAGCCAGTCCCCACCGAGCACAGATACGCAGTATTTT. Translated: CASSQSPPSTDTQYF.

This clonotype was seen repeatedly, ten times or more. V and J are TRBV9 and TRBJ2-3; weak D call: TRBD2 (6 bases). This CDR3 contains 15 residues. The germline CDR1 and CDR2 sequences are SGDLS and YYNGEE. Trimming took 3 bases from V and 2 from J, leaving 13 bases between them. For the CDR3, the DNA is TGTGCCAGCAGCGCAGCCGGGGGTATCACAGATACGCAGTATTTT. Its translation: CASSAAGGITDTQYF.

The J gene is TRBJ2-1, the V gene TRBV27; D is unclear. Germline V gene data show CDR1 as MNHEY and CDR2 as SMNVEV (reference sequence). V lost 0 bases to trimming and J lost 10 bases, with 10 bases between them. CDR3 length: 13 amino acids. The CDR3 bases are TGTGCCAGCAGTTTATCTGTCGGGTTAGAGCAGTTCTTC. It codes for CASSLSVGLEQFF.

This clonotype has a count of ten or more. The chain employs TRBV4-2 and TRBJ2-2; D unclear. In germline, CDR1 is LGHNA, CDR2 YNFKEQ. Trimming removed 3 bases at V and 6 bases at J, with 8 bases between. The CDR3 is 13 residues long. The CDR3 spells CASSQVSAGELFF. CDR3 nucleotides: TGTGCCAGCAGCCAGGTTTCGGCCGGGGAGCTGTTTTTT.

This clonotype was recorded many times. The chain's CDR3 is CASSRGWGNTEAFF. The CDR3 nucleotides read TGTGCCAGCAGCCGGGGATGGGGAAACACTGAAGCTTTCTTT. The chain uses TRBV28 and TRBJ1-1; D unclear. V was trimmed by 6 bases and J by 2 bases, leaving 13 bases between them. The length of the CDR3 is 14 residues. The V gene's germline CDR1 is MDHEN and CDR2 SYDVKM.

The chain carries TRBV20-1 and TRBJ2-5, with D unresolved. This CDR3 has 15 residues. The V gene lost 2 bases and the J gene lost 5 bases, with 18 bases spanning the gap. Germline CDR1 is DFQATT and CDR2 is SNEGSKA (reference sequence). The CDR3 bases are TGCAGTGCTAGATCCCCGGGCGGCCGGTGGGAGACCCAGTACTTC. As protein: CSARSPGGRWETQYF.

This clonotype was detected many times. The V gene is TRBV5-6, the J gene TRBJ2-3, with TRBD1 matching 8 bases. V was clipped by 4 bases and J by 4 bases; unmatched bases: 8. Germline V gene data show CDR1 as SGHDT and CDR2 as YYEEEE. The CDR3 spans 15 residues. CDR3 amino acids: CASSRTGTVPDTQYF. The DNA of the CDR3 is TGTGCCAGCAGCAGGACAGGGACAGTTCCAGATACGCAGTATTTT. The complete variable domain, with remaining parts taken from reference TRBV5-6 and TRBJ2-3, reads DAGVTQSPTHLIKTRGQQVTLRCSPKSGHDTVSWYQQALGQGPQFIFQYYEEEERQRGNFPDRFSGHQFPNYSSELNVNALLLGDSALYLCASSRTGTVPDTQYFGPGTRLTVL.

This clonotype has only a few counts. The chain recombines TRBV5-1 with TRBJ2-3; 8 bases line up with TRBD1. The V segment lost 4 bases and the J segment 3 bases; nucleotides outside the gene matches: 13. Germline V gene sequence: CDR1 SGHRS, CDR2 YFSETQ. The CDR3 has 17 amino acids. This CDR3 reads CASSLFFETGATDTQYF. As DNA, the CDR3 is TGCGCCAGCAGCCTGTTCTTCGAGACAGGGGCTACAGATACGCAGTATTTT.

The genes are TRBV6-1 and TRBJ2-1, with a weak D call TRBD1 (5 bases). The CDR3 spans 14 residues. V gave up 5 bases and J gave up 2 bases, with 10 bases separating them. CDR1 MNHNS and CDR2 SASEGT come from the germline V gene. CDR3 residues: CASSLVGPYNEQFF. The DNA of the CDR3 is TGTGCCAGCAGTCTGGTGGGGCCCTACAATGAGCAGTTCTTC.

The table lists this clonotype with a few counts. The chain combines TRBV7-3 with TRBJ2-5; TRBD2 is a possible D gene (6 bases). From germline, CDR1 is SGHTA and CDR2 FQGTGA. This CDR3 region has 14 residues. The germline V and J ends were trimmed by 1 base and 6 bases, with 12 bases remaining between them. The CDR3, as DNA: TGTGCCAGCAGCTTAAACCCGGGACTGCAGACCCAGTACTTC. Translation gives CASSLNPGLQTQYF.

This clonotype was found a few times. The V and J genes are TRBV11-2 and TRBJ2-1; 9 positions agree with TRBD2. CDR1 is SGHAT, CDR2 FQNNGV, per germline. With V trimmed by 5 bases and J by 4 bases, 15 bases remained unmatched. The CDR3 runs to 18 residues. The CDR3 coding sequence is TGTGCCAGCAGCACTCGTGGGGTTGCGGGGGGGCGGTACAATGAGCAGTTCTTC. It encodes CASSTRGVAGGRYNEQFF.

V is TRBV4-3 and J is TRBJ2-2; D might be TRBD2 (5 bases). Germline V gene data show CDR1 as LGHNA and CDR2 as YSLEER. This CDR3 is built from 16 residues. Trimming removed 0 bases from V and 6 bases from J, with 14 bases in between. CDR3 amino acids: CASSQESAGGSGELFF. The CDR3 DNA reads TGCGCCAGCAGCCAAGAGTCCGCAGGCGGGTCCGGGGAGCTGTTTTTT.

The rearrangement links TRBV7-2 to TRBJ1-2; D ambiguous. CDR1 and CDR2 (germline): SGHTA, FQGNSA. The CDR3 has 13 amino acids. Deletions cut 0 bases from V and 6 bases from J, with 8 bases between. CDR3 residues: CASSLAGLDGYTF. The CDR3 region has the DNA TGTGCCAGCAGCTTAGCAGGGTTGGATGGCTACACCTTC.

This clonotype came up a few times. A junction boundary mismatches the germline segment, possibly from a read error. V usage is TRBV6-2 or TRBV6-3 and J usage is TRBJ2-5, with D possibly called TRBD1 or TRBD2 (5 bases each). Germline V gene lookup returns CDR1 MNHEY and CDR2 SVGEGT. The CDR3 spans 8 residues. The CDR3 loop is CASGDGFF. CDR3 coding DNA: TGTGCCAGCGGGGACGGGTTCTTC.

CDR3 region: CASSRGRDYGYTF. CDR3 nucleotide sequence: TGTGCCAGCAGCCGGGGGCGCGACTATGGCTACACCTTC. The chain carries TRBV7-2 and TRBJ1-2; weak D call: TRBD1 (6 bases). Germline V lookup: CDR1 SGHTA, CDR2 FQGNSA. V was clipped by 5 bases and J by 3 bases, with 10 bases between them. The CDR3 covers 13 residues.